This T cell receptor beta chain was captured by sequencing in a study of blood T cell repertoires in COVID-19. Study-wide context: In each case, the material was cDNA or gDNA derived from T cells, B-cell-depleted T cells, or PBMCs.

The study recruited people aged roughly 18 to 95 years across around 23 US areas. Clinical histories supplied by participants themselves formed the basis of cohort assignment. A PCR-confirmed or clinician-diagnosed COVID-19 case had contacted exposed participants within 2 weeks of entry. Germline V gene lookup returns CDR1 LGHNA and CDR2 YSLEER. This CDR3 comprises 18 residues. Trimming at V came to 0 bases and at J to 0 bases, leaving 2 bases not matched to a gene. Clones were read by immunoSEQ multiplex PCR, and TCRdb kept only the in-frame ones, dropping some. The table records 250,000 to 400,000 clones, about 85% of them present only once.

This TCR came from a woman younger than 45 who had been exposed to COVID-19. This chain uses TRBV4-3 with TRBJ2-2, with 12 bases matching TRBD1. The sequenced sample consisted of PBMCs or T cells enriched from blood (not recorded which). CDR3 sequence (DNA): TGCGCCAGCAGCCAAGAGGGACAGGGGGCGGCGAACACCGGGGAGCTGTTTTTT. It translates to CASSQEGQGAANTGELFF.